These 22 T cell receptor beta chains originate from one sample sequenced in a study of blood T cells in healthy people across ages. Then a second PCR, running about 6 to 12 cycles, was carried out with a sample-barcoded 5' primer and a J-beta primer mix. MiXCR, run by TCRdb on the 5' RACE reads, gives a single entry per CDR3 protein. The sample lists fewer than 800,000 distinct CDR3 sequences; 25% were seen once. This sample was shared with a second study, whose subject was T cells of mothers and their children.

Sequenced input: blood. All receptors come from a boy younger than 18 in good health.

CDR3 sequence reads: CASSETSGGDSRETQYF. The DNA for the CDR3 is TGTGCCAGCAGTGAGACTAGCGGGGGAGACAGCCGAGAGACCCAGTACTTC. The chain has TRBV2 and TRBJ2-5; 12 nucleotides match TRBD2. Germline lookup yields CDR1 SNHLY and CDR2 FYNNEI. The CDR3 loop spans 17 amino acids. Germline trimming cut 3 bases from V and 4 bases from J; bases unmatched to any gene: 9.

This sequence joins TRBV4-3 and TRBJ2-7; D not certain. V was shortened by 0 bases and J by 8 bases, with 11 bases between the two germline ends. CDR3 length: 13 residues. Germline V gene data show CDR1 as LGHNA and CDR2 as YSLEER. CDR3 amino acids: CASSQDTAWKQYF. CDR3 DNA: TGCGCCAGCAGCCAAGATACAGCGTGGAAGCAGTACTTC.

The V and J genes are TRBV27 and TRBJ1-1; the D is unclear. The V end was cut by 6 bases, the J end by 2 bases, with 10 bases between. The CDR3 length is 13 residues. The germline V gene has CDR1 MNHEY and CDR2 SMNVEV (reference sequence). The CDR3 here is CASSGNSNTEAFF. The CDR3, as DNA: TGTGCCAGCAGCGGGAACAGTAACACTGAAGCTTTCTTT.

This clonotype has more than one count but fewer than ten. The chain links TRBV7-9 to TRBJ2-1; the D gene is possibly TRBD2 (6 bases). The end of the DNA is better explained by TRBJ2-7, so the J call may be wrong. The CDR3 runs to 16 residues. Per the germline V gene, CDR1 is SEHNR and CDR2 is FQNEAQ (reference sequence). CDR3 residues: CASSQSGLTSSYEQYF. The CDR3 DNA reads TGTGCCAGCAGCCAATCGGGACTCACATCCTCCTACGAGCAGTACTTC.

V usage is TRBV7-9 and J usage is TRBJ2-7; 8 bases fit TRBD1. The CDR3 has 13 amino acids. The V gene end was trimmed by 7 bases and the J gene end by 3 bases; junction bases not matched to a gene: 5. The V gene's germline CDR1 is SEHNR and CDR2 FQNEAQ (reference sequence). In DNA form, the CDR3 reads TGTGCCAGCACACAGGGGGATAACTACGAGCAGTACTTC. This sequence encodes CASTQGDNYEQYF.

V is TRBV6-2 or TRBV6-3 and J is TRBJ1-2; no clear D gene. Germline lookup yields CDR1 MNHEY and CDR2 SVGEGT. The CDR3 is made up of 14 amino acids. Between the trimmed V and J ends, which lost 8 bases and 4 bases, there was a span of 17 bases. CDR3 nucleotide sequence: TGTGCCAGCGTAAAAGCGGGAAGGATCTATGGCTACACCTTC. This encodes CASVKAGRIYGYTF.

This chain joins TRBV4-1 and TRBJ1-5; D is undetermined. The CDR3 consists of 15 residues. The germline CDR1 and CDR2 sequences are MGHRA and YSYEKL. V lost 0 bases, J lost 5 bases, and 11 bases lay in between. CDR3 region: CASSQDQVDYQPQHF. CDR3 in DNA: TGCGCCAGCAGCCAAGATCAAGTGGACTATCAGCCCCAGCATTTT.

V and J are TRBV5-1 and TRBJ2-1; D is unclear. Matching the DNA end better, TRBJ2-7 makes the J call doubtful. The CDR3 is 18 amino acids. The germline CDR1 and CDR2 sequences are SGHRS and YFSETQ. The CDR3 region is CASSPESAPTFGSYEQYF. The DNA of the CDR3 is TGCGCCAGCAGCCCCGAATCTGCCCCGACCTTCGGCTCCTACGAGCAGTACTTC.

V and J are TRBV4-1 and TRBJ2-6, with D possibly matching TRBD2 (6 bases). Between the trimmed V and J ends, which lost 1 base and 0 bases, there was a span of 19 bases. Germline V gene lookup returns CDR1 MGHRA and CDR2 YSYEKL. The CDR3 runs to 20 residues. CDR3 sequence: CASSQVIVGAGDSGANVLTF. In DNA form, the CDR3 reads TGCGCCAGCAGCCAAGTCATAGTAGGAGCGGGCGACTCTGGGGCCAACGTCCTGACTTTC.

This clonotype was picked up a small number of times. The gene calls are TRBV20-1 and TRBJ1-5, with TRBD1 matching over 7 bases. V shed 0 bases, J shed 2 bases, and the junction held 10 bases outside the gene matches. The CDR3 runs to 17 residues. Germline values: CDR1 DFQATT, CDR2 SNEGSKA (reference sequence). CDR3 DNA: TGCAGTGCTAGAGATCCCTCATCCACAGGGGGCAATCAGCCCCAGCATTTT. It encodes CSARDPSSTGGNQPQHF.

The gene calls are TRBV7-2 and TRBJ2-6; D may be TRBD1 or TRBD2 (5 bases each). Looked up from germline, CDR1 is SGHTA and CDR2 is FQGNSA. The CDR3 loop spans 19 amino acids. The germline V and J ends were trimmed by 1 base and 0 bases, with 16 bases remaining between them. The CDR3 loop reads CASSLVGGLGGSGANVLTF. The CDR3 DNA is TGTGCCAGCAGCTTAGTTGGCGGACTTGGGGGCTCTGGGGCCAACGTCCTGACTTTC. Using reference TRBV7-2 and TRBJ2-6 for the parts outside the CDR3, the full variable domain is GAGVSQSPSNKVTEKGKDVELRCDPISGHTALYWYRQSLGQGLEFLIYFQGNSAPDKSGLPSDRFSAERTGGSVSTLTIQRTQQEDSAVYLCASSLVGGLGGSGANVLTFGAGSRLTVL.

V gene TRBV29-1 combines with J gene TRBJ2-7; D might be TRBD1 or TRBD2, each matching 5 bases. The CDR3 extends over 14 amino acids. Germline CDR1 SQVTM, CDR2 ANQGSEA. V gave up 4 bases and J gave up 3 bases, with 16 bases separating them. CDR3 coding DNA: TGCAGCGTTGTGGGGACGGCCCATTACTACGAGCAGTACTTC. Translated: CSVVGTAHYYEQYF.

The rearrangement uses TRBV3-1 and TRBJ2-3; 10 bases are a match to TRBD1. Losses at the gene ends were 4 bases for V and 7 bases for J; bases not matched to a gene: 5. CDR1 is LGHDT, CDR2 YNNKEL, per germline (reference sequence). The CDR3 length is 14 residues. The DNA for the CDR3 is TGTGCCAGCAGCCGTGGACAGGGGGATTATACGCAGTATTTT. Protein sequence: CASSRGQGDYTQYF.

This clonotype came up a few times. J is TRBJ2-7 and V is TRBV29-1; D might be TRBD2 (5 bases). The CDR3 loop spans 12 amino acids. With 8 bases removed from V and 4 bases from J, the gap between germline ends came to 15 bases. The V gene's germline CDR1 is SQVTM and CDR2 ANQGSEA. The CDR3 bases are TGCAGCATTGTTCCGGAGGAGTACGAGCAGTACTTC. It encodes CSIVPEEYEQYF.

This clonotype showed up just a few times. V usage is TRBV5-1 and J usage is TRBJ2-5; TRBD1 is a possible D gene (6 bases). Trimming left V 2 bases short and J 8 bases short, with 22 bases between. The CDR3 runs 16 residues. Germline lookup yields CDR1 SGHRS and CDR2 YFSETQ. CDR3 sequence reads: CASSFEVTTEQGTQYF. CDR3 DNA: TGCGCCAGCAGCTTTGAGGTTACAACCGAACAGGGAACCCAGTACTTC. Variable domain in full (rest from reference TRBV5-1 and TRBJ2-5): KAGVTQTPRYLIKTRGQQVTLSCSPISGHRSVSWYQQTPGQGLQFLFEYFSETQRNKGNFPGRFSGRQFSNSRSEMNVSTLELGDSALYLCASSFEVTTEQGTQYFGPGTRLLVL.

The chain uses TRBV7-2 and TRBJ2-5; 10 bases fit TRBD2. The DNA matches TRBJ2-7 better at its end, which makes the J call doubtful. This CDR3 is built from 19 residues. CDR1 and CDR2 from the germline V gene are SGHTA and FQGNSA. The CDR3 sequence is CASSLGLAGAHALRNEQYF. In nucleotides, the CDR3 is TGTGCCAGCAGCTTAGGGCTAGCGGGAGCCCACGCTTTAAGAAACGAGCAGTACTTC.

V usage is TRBV9 and J usage is TRBJ2-1; TRBD2 aligns across 11 bases. CDR1 is SGDLS and CDR2 is YYNGEE in the germline V gene. V trimming: 1 base; J trimming: 4 bases; junction bases outside the gene matches: 10. The CDR3 is 18 residues long. CDR3 nucleotide sequence: TGTGCCAGCAGCGTATCAGGGGCTAGCGGGGGGATTTACAATGAGCAGTTCTTC. Encoded protein: CASSVSGASGGIYNEQFF. Combining the CDR3 with reference TRBV9 and TRBJ2-1 gives the whole variable domain DSGVTQTPKHLITATGQRVTLRCSPRSGDLSVYWYQQSLDQGLQFLIQYYNGEERAKGNILERFSAQQFPDLHSELNLSSLELGDSALYFCASSVSGASGGIYNEQFFGPGTRLTVL.

V gene TRBV7-9 combines with J gene TRBJ2-7; D not certain. Germline V gene lookup returns CDR1 SEHNR and CDR2 FQNEAQ (reference sequence). There are 14 residues in the CDR3. With 2 bases removed from V and 2 bases from J, the gap between germline ends came to 10 bases. CDR3 residues: CASSLLGRPYEQYF. CDR3 DNA: TGTGCCAGCAGCTTATTAGGGCGCCCCTACGAGCAGTACTTC.

Written as DNA, the CDR3 is TGTGCCAGCAGCCCAGGCGGAGGAGGGTCTCTCTATGGCTACACCTTC. Encoded protein: CASSPGGGGSLYGYTF. The rearrangement uses TRBV7-2 and TRBJ1-2, with D unclear. This CDR3 spans 16 amino acids. The germline gives CDR1 SGHTA, CDR2 FQGNSA. The V end was cut by 5 bases, the J end by 4 bases, with 20 bases between.

J is TRBJ2-1 and V is TRBV28; tentatively, D is TRBD1 (6 bases). V was shortened by 8 bases and J by 2 bases, with 16 bases between the two germline ends. The V gene's germline CDR1 is MDHEN and CDR2 SYDVKM. The CDR3 totals 15 residues. CDR3 region: CASQPETGTYNEQFF. The CDR3 DNA is TGTGCCAGCCAGCCGGAAACAGGGACCTACAATGAGCAGTTCTTC.

In its sample, this clonotype was seen many times. This chain links TRBV7-9 with TRBJ2-6, with 7 bases aligning to TRBD1. This CDR3 contains 19 residues. After removal of 5 bases from V and 2 bases from J, the junction contained 15 bases not matched to a gene. The germline V gene encodes CDR1 SEHNR and CDR2 FQNEAQ (reference sequence). CDR3 in amino acids: CASSPRTGKSPAGANVLTF. CDR3 nucleotides: TGTGCCAGCAGCCCCCGGACAGGCAAGAGTCCGGCTGGGGCCAACGTCCTGACTTTC.

V and J are TRBV15 and TRBJ1-6; the D is unclear. Trimming stripped 0 bases from V and 6 bases from J, with 9 bases between. Looked up from germline, CDR1 is LNHNV and CDR2 is YYDKDF (reference sequence). The CDR3 runs to 15 residues. The CDR3 region has the DNA TGTGCCACCAGCAGAGATCCGGACGGTAATTCACCCCTCCACTTT. It yields the protein CATSRDPDGNSPLHF.